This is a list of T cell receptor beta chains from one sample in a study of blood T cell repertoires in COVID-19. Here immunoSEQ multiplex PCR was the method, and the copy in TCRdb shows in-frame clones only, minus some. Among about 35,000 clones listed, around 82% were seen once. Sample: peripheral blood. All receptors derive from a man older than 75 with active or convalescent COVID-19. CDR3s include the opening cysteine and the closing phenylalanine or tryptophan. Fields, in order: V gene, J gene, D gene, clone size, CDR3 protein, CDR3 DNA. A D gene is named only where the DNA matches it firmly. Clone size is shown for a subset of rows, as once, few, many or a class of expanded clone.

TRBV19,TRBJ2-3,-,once,CASRRTGSPTDTQYF,TGTGCCAGTAGGAGGACCGGGAGCCCCACAGATACGCAGTATTTT
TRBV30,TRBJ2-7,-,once,CAWSGGGGPSYEQYF,TGTGCCTGGAGTGGTGGGGGAGGACCCTCCTACGAGCAGTACTTC
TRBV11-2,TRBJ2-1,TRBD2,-,CASSLTSGRGQFF,TGTGCCAGCAGCCTCACTAGCGGGAGGGGGCAGTTCTTC
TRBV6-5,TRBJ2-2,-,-,CASISTGQTGELFF,TGTGCCAGCATTTCCACAGGGCAGACCGGGGAGCTGTTTTTT
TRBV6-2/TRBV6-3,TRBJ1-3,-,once,CASSSRQYSGNTIYF,TGTGCCAGCAGTTCCCGACAGTATTCTGGAAACACCATATATTTT
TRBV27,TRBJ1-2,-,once,CASGLGSYGYTF,TGTGCCAGCGGGCTGGGCAGCTATGGCTACACCTTC
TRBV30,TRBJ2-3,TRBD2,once,CASSYTSGNTQYF,TGTGCCTCATCCTACACTAGCGGGAATACGCAGTATTTT
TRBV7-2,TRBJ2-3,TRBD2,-,CASSTGPAGGPLDTQYF,TGTGCCAGCAGCACGGGCCCAGCGGGAGGGCCCCTAGATACGCAGTATTTT
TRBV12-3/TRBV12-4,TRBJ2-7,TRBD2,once,CASSSSGAYEQYF,TGTGCCAGCAGTTCTAGCGGGGCCTACGAGCAGTACTTC
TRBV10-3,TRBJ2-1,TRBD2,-,CATSAGSGTSGSWNEQFF,TGTGCCACCTCAGCTGGATCCGGGACTAGCGGGAGTTGGAATGAGCAGTTCTTC
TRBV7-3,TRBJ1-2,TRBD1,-,CASSLGQGVSGYTF,TGTGCCAGCAGCTTAGGACAGGGGGTCAGCGGCTACACCTTC
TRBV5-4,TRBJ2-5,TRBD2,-,CASSASGKETQYF,TGTGCCAGCAGCGCCAGCGGGAAAGAGACCCAGTACTTC
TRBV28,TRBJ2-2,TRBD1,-,CASRGQGATGELFF,TGTGCCAGCAGAGGCCAGGGGGCCACCGGGGAGCTGTTTTTT
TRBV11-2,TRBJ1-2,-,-,CASSSGSPYGYTF,TGTGCCAGCAGCTCCGGGAGCCCCTATGGCTACACCTTC
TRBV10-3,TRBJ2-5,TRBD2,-,CAISDGTSRSETQYF,TGTGCCATCAGTGACGGGACTAGCAGGTCGGAGACCCAGTACTTC
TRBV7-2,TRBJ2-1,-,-,CASSLDAVGTYNEQFF,TGTGCCAGCAGCTTAGATGCGGTAGGAACCTACAATGAGCAGTTCTTC
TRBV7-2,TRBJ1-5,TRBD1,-,CASSLVAAGGMSNQPQHF,TGTGCCAGCAGCTTAGTAGCGGCAGGGGGCATGAGCAATCAGCCCCAGCATTTT